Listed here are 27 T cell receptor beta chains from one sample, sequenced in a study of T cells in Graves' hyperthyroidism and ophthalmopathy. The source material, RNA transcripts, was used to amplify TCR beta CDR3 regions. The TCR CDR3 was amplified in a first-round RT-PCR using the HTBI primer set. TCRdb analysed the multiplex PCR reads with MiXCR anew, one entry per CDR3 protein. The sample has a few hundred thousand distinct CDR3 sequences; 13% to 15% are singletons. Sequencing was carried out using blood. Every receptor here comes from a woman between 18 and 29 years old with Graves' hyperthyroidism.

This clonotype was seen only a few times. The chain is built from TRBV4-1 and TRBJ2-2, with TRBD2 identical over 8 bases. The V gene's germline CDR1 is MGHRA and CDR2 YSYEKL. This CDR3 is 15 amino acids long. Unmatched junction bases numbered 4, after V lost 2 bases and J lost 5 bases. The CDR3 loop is CASSQIQRGTGELFF. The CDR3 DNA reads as TGCGCCAGCAGCCAAATCCAGCGGGGGACCGGGGAGCTGTTTTTT.

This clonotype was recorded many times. The chain's CDR3 is CSVGSGTSGWDEQFF. The CDR3 nucleotides read TGCAGCGTGGGCTCTGGGACTAGCGGGTGGGATGAGCAGTTCTTC. The V call is TRBV29-1, the J call TRBJ2-1; 12 nucleotides agree with TRBD2. The CDR3 consists of 15 residues. The ends lost 6 bases at V and 8 bases at J; junction bases unmatched: 11. Germline V gives CDR1 SQVTM, CDR2 ANQGSEA.

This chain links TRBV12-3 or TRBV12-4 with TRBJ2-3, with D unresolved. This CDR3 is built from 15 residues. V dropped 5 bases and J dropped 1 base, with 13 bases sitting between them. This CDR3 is CASSHLTSGTDTQYF. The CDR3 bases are TGTGCCAGCAGTCACCTTACGAGTGGCACAGATACGCAGTATTTT.

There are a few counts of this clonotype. CDR3 protein: CSVQRGNNQPQHF. The DNA for the CDR3 is TGCAGCGTACAACGGGGAAACAATCAGCCCCAGCATTTT. The rearrangement links TRBV29-1 to TRBJ1-5; D gene ambiguous. CDR3 length equals 13 residues. V gave up 6 bases and J gave up 3 bases, with 12 bases separating them. CDR1 is SQVTM and CDR2 is ANQGSEA in the germline V gene.

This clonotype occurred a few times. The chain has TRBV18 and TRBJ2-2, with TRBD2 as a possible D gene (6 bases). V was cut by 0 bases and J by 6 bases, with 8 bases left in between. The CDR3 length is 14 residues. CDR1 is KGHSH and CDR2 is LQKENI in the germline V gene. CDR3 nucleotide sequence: TGTGCCAGCTCACCACCGGGGGGTCCCGGGGAGCTGTTTTTT. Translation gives CASSPPGGPGELFF. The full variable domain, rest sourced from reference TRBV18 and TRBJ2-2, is NAGVMQNPRHLVRRRGQEARLRCSPMKGHSHVYWYRQLPEEGLKFMVYLQKENIIDESGMPKERFSAEFPKEGPSILRIQQVVRGDSAAYFCASSPPGGPGELFFGEGSRLTVL.

The chain's CDR3 is CASRTQGPGELFF. The CDR3, as DNA: TGCGCCAGCAGAACTCAGGGGCCCGGGGAGCTGTTTTTT. The chain couples TRBV5-1 to TRBJ2-2; D is possibly TRBD1 (6 bases). Germline assignment: CDR1 SGHRS and CDR2 YFSETQ. Trimming stripped 5 bases from V and 6 bases from J, with 11 bases between. The CDR3 loop spans 13 amino acids.

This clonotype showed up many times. The DNA of the CDR3 is TGCAGTGCTAGTAAAGTCTTACGAGGTGAAAAACTGTTTTTT. Its translation: CSASKVLRGEKLFF. This sequence joins TRBV20-1 and TRBJ1-4; no firm D call. From germline, CDR1 is DFQATT and CDR2 SNEGSKA (reference sequence). Between the trimmed V and J ends, which lost 3 bases and 7 bases, there was a span of 15 bases. This CDR3 region has 14 residues.

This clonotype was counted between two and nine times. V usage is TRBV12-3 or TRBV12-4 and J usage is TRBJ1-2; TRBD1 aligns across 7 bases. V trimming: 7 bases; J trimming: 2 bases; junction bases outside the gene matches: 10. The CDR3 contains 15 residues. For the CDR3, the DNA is TGTGCCAGCACCCCGACAGGGTGGAACAACTATGGCTACACCTTC. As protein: CASTPTGWNNYGYTF.

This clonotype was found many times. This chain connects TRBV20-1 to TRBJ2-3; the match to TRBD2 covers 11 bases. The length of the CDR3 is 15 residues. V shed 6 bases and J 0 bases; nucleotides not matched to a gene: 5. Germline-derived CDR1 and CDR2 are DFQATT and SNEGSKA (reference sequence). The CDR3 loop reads CSACRLAGSTDTQYF. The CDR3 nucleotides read TGCAGTGCCTGTAGACTAGCGGGGAGCACAGATACGCAGTATTTT.

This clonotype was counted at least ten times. The CDR3 DNA reads as TGTGCCAGCAGTTTGGCACTCCTAGCGGGAGGCCGGGGAAATGAGCAGTTCTTC. Protein product: CASSLALLAGGRGNEQFF. The rearrangement joins TRBV12-3 or TRBV12-4 to TRBJ2-1, with 11 bases matching TRBD2. The length of the CDR3 is 18 residues. J gave up 7 bases and V 3 bases, and 14 bases lay outside the gene matches.

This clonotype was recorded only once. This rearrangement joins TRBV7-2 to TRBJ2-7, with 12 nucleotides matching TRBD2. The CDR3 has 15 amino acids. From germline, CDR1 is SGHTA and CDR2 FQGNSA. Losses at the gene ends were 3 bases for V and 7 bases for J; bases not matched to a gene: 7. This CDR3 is CASSFRLAGESEQYF. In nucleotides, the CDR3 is TGTGCCAGCAGCTTCCGACTAGCGGGAGAGTCGGAGCAGTACTTC.

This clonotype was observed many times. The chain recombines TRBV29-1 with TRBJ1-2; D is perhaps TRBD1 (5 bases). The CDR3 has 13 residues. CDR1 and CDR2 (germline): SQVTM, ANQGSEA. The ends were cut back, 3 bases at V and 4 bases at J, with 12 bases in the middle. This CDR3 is CSVDPGGGYGYTF. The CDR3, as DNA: TGCAGCGTTGATCCTGGGGGAGGCTATGGCTACACCTTC.

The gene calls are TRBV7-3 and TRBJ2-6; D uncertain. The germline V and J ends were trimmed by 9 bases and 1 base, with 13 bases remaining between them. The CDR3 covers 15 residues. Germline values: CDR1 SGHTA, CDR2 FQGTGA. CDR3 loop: CASRLEGSGANVLTF. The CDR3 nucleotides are TGTGCCAGTCGACTGGAAGGATCTGGGGCCAACGTCCTGACTTTC.

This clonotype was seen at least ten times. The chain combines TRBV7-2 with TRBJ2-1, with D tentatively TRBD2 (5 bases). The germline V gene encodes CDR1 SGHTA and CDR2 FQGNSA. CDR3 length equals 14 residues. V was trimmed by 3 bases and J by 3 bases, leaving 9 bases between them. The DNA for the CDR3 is TGTGCCAGCAGCTTCCTCGGGGACTACAATGAGCAGTTCTTC. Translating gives CASSFLGDYNEQFF.

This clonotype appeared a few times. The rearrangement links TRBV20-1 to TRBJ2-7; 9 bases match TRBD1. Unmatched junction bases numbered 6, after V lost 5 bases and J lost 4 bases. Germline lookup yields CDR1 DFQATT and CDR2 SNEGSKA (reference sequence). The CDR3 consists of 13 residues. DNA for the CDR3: TGCAGTGCTGGACGGACAGGGGAGTACGAGCAGTACGTC. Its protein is CSAGRTGEYEQYV.

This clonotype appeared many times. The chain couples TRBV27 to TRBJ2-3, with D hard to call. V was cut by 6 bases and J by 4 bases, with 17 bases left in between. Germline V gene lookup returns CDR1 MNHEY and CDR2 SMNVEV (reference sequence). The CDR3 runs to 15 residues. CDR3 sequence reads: CASSQVGLGADTQYF. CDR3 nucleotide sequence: TGTGCCAGCAGCCAGGTCGGGCTCGGCGCAGATACGCAGTATTTT.

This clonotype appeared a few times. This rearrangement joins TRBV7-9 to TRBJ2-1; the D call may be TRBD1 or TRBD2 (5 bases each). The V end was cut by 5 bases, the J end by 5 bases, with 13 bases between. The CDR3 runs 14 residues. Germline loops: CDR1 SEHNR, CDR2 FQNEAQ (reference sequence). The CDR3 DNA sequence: TGTGCCAGCAGCCCGAGGGGCGGAGACAATGAGCAGTTCTTC. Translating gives CASSPRGGDNEQFF.

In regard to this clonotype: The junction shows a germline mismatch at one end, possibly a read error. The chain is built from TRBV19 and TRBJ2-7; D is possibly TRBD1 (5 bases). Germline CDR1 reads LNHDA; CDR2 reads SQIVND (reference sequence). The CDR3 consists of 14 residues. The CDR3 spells CATSISQGPYEQYF. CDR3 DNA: TGTGCCACTAGTATTTCCCAGGGCCCCTACGAGCAGTACTTC.

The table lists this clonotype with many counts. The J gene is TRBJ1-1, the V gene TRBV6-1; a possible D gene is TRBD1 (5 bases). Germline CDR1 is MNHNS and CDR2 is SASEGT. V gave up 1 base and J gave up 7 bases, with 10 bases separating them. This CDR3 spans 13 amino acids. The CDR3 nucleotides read TGTGCCAGCAGTGAAGTGGCTGACAGTGAAGCTTTCTTT. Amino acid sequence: CASSEVADSEAFF.

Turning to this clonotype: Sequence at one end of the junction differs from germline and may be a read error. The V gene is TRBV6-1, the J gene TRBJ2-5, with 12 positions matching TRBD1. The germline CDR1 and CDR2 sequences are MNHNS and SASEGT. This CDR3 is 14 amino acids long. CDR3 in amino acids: CASSRDRGRETRYF. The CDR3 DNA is TGTGCCAGCAGTCGGGACAGGGGGCGAGAGACCCGGTACTTC.

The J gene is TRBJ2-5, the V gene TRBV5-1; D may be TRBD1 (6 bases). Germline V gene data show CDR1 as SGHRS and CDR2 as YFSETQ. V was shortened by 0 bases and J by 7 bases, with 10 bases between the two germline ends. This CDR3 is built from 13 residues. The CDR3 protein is CASSLGQEATQYF. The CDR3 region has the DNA TGCGCCAGCAGCTTGGGACAGGAGGCGACCCAGTACTTC. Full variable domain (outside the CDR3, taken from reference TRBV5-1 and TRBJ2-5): KAGVTQTPRYLIKTRGQQVTLSCSPISGHRSVSWYQQTPGQGLQFLFEYFSETQRNKGNFPGRFSGRQFSNSRSEMNVSTLELGDSALYLCASSLGQEATQYFGPGTRLLVL.

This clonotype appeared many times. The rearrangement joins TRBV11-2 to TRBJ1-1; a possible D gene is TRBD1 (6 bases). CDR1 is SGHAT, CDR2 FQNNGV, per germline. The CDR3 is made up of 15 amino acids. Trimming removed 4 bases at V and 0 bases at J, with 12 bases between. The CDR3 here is CASSWTDRVNTEAFF. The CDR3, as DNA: TGTGCCAGCAGCTGGACGGACAGAGTGAACACTGAAGCTTTCTTT.

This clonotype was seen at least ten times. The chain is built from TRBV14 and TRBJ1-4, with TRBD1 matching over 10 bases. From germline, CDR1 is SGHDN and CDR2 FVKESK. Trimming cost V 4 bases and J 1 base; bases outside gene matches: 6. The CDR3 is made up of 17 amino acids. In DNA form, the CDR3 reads TGTGCCAGCAGCCCCGGGACAGGGGTGGGAACTAATGAAAAACTGTTTTTT. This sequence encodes CASSPGTGVGTNEKLFF.

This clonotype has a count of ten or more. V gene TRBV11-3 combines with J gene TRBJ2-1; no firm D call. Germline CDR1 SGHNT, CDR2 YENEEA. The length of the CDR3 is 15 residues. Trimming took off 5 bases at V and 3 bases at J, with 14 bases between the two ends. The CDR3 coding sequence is TGTGCCAGCAGCCCCGCGGTTGGCAGCTACAATGAGCAGTTCTTC. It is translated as CASSPAVGSYNEQFF.

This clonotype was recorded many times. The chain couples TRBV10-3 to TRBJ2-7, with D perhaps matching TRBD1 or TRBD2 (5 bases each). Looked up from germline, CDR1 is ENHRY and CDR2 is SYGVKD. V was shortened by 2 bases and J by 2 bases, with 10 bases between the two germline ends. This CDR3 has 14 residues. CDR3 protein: CAISEVQGAYEQYF. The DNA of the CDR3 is TGTGCCATCAGTGAGGTGCAGGGAGCCTACGAGCAGTACTTC.

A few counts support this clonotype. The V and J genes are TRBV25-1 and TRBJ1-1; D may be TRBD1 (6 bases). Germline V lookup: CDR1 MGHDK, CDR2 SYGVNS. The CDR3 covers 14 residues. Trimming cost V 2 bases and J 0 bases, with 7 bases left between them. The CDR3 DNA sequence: TGTGCCAGCAGTGAAAGGGGGTTGAACACTGAAGCTTTCTTT. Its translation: CASSERGLNTEAFF.

This CDR3 reads CSVVSGRFGYTF. The CDR3 DNA reads TGCAGCGTTGTGTCGGGGCGCTTTGGCTACACCTTC. V usage is TRBV29-1 and J usage is TRBJ1-2; weak D call: TRBD1 (5 bases). CDR3 length: 12 residues. Germline V gene lookup returns CDR1 SQVTM and CDR2 ANQGSEA. The V end was cut by 4 bases, the J end by 7 bases, with 13 bases between.